This record covers a single TCR beta chain. As yet, its antigen is unknown. V shed 0 bases, J shed 2 bases, and the junction held 6 bases outside the gene matches. CDR3 length: 16 residues. Germline V lookup: CDR1 DFQATT, CDR2 SNEGSKA (reference sequence). The authors ran a second PCR of 7 to 11 cycles using a sample-barcoded 5' primer and a J-beta primer mix. TCRdb recomputed calls from the 5' RACE reads with MiXCR, one row per CDR3 protein. The sample includes some 760,000 distinct CDR3 sequences, 25% of them seen just once. The record originates from a study of blood T cells in healthy people across ages. Study-wide background: About one barcoded beta molecule per two T cells was captured by template switching.

General study points: Across the age range, TCR beta diversity per million T cells fell in a roughly linear way. Naive and antigen-experienced cells were not separated, limiting conclusive comparison.

These data were also reused for a study on T cells of mothers and their children. That report notes: In unrelated and related pairs, TCR recombination output is shaped in a similar way by thymic selection.

Specimen: blood. The sequence was collected from a boy under 18 in good health. V is TRBV20-1 and J is TRBJ2-3; 9 bases map to TRBD2. DNA of the CDR3: TGCAGTGCTAGAGAACCACTAGCGGGCTACACAGATACGCAGTATTTT. Protein sequence: CSAREPLAGYTDTQYF.